Listed below are T cell receptor beta chains from one sample, sequenced in a study of blood T cell repertoires in COVID-19. Profiling relied on immunoSEQ multiplex PCR, and the TCRdb table lists in-frame clones only, not all of them. The sample consists of approximately 120,000 clones, 60% to 80% of them appearing once. Sequencing was done on a sample of peripheral blood. All receptors come from a man older than 75 with COVID-19, enrolled during active disease. Both conserved end residues are part of each CDR3. D genes are given only for firm matches. Clone size is stated in some rows and not others, as once, few, many or a class when expanded.

TGTGCCAGCAGCGGGGACAGAAGGGAGCCCCAGCATTTT	CASSGDRREPQHF	TRBD1	TRBV7-2	NA	TRBJ1-5
TGCGCCAGCAGCTTTCTCACAGGGGGCACGGATTCACCCCTCCACTTT	CASSFLTGGTDSPLHF	TRBD1	TRBV5-1	NA	TRBJ1-6
TGTGCCAGCAGCCAAGATGTAGCGGGAGTCAGGCATGAGCAGTTCTTC	CASSQDVAGVRHEQFF	TRBD2	TRBV14	NA	TRBJ2-1
TGTGCCAGCAGTGAAGAAGAGACAATAAGAAACACCATATATTTT	CASSEEETIRNTIYF	NA	TRBV6-1	NA	TRBJ1-3
TGTGCCAGCAGCTTAGGGACAGGACCCTACGAGCAGTACTTC	CASSLGTGPYEQYF	TRBD1	TRBV7-8	NA	TRBJ2-7
TGTGCCAGCAGCCAAGATGGGCTGGAAGCGGCAAGCACAGATACGCAGTATTTT	CASSQDGLEAASTDTQYF	NA	TRBV3-1/TRBV3-2	NA	TRBJ2-3
TGTGCCAGCAGCTTAGAGGGGGCAGGGGTGAGGACTGAAGCTTTCTTT	CASSLEGAGVRTEAFF	TRBD1	TRBV7-9	NA	TRBJ1-1
TGTGCCAGCAGTTTAACCACAGGGGGTAATAGCAATCAGCCCCAGCATTTT	CASSLTTGGNSNQPQHF	TRBD1	TRBV27	NA	TRBJ1-5
TGTGCCAGCAGCCCCGTTGAGGTCAATGAGCAGTTCTTC	CASSPVEVNEQFF	NA	TRBV5-6	NA	TRBJ2-1
TGTGCCAGCAGTTCTCCCGCAGGGAAGGGGCCTAATTCACCCCTCCACTTT	CASSSPAGKGPNSPLHF	NA	TRBV28	NA	TRBJ1-6
TGTGCCAGCAGACCCAGCTCCTACGAGCAGTACTTC	CASRPSSYEQYF	NA	TRBV7-3	NA	TRBJ2-7
TGTGCCACCGGGGACAGGGGCCGAGAGCAGTACTTC	CATGDRGREQYF	TRBD1	TRBV24-1	once	TRBJ2-7
TGTGCCAGCAGCGCGACTAGCGCTACCGGGGAGCTGTTTTTT	CASSATSATGELFF	TRBD2	TRBV7-3	NA	TRBJ2-2
TGTGCCTGGACGACGACTAGCGGCTACAATGAGCAGTTCTTC	CAWTTTSGYNEQFF	TRBD2	TRBV30	NA	TRBJ2-1
TGTGCCAGCAGTTACTCGGGACTAGCGGGAGTACCCTACAATGAGCAGTTCTTC	CASSYSGLAGVPYNEQFF	TRBD2	TRBV28	NA	TRBJ2-1
TGTGCCAGCCACGGACTCGGCGGTACCTACAATGAGCAGTTCTTC	CASHGLGGTYNEQFF	NA	TRBV7-9	few	TRBJ2-1
TGTGCCAGCAGCTCTGGGGACAGGGACACCTACGAGCAGTACTTC	CASSSGDRDTYEQYF	TRBD1	TRBV7-2	once	TRBJ2-7
TGTGCCAGCAGCTATGAGATTATCGGACACGGCAGCACTGAAGCTTTCTTT	CASSYEIIGHGSTEAFF	NA	TRBV7-3	NA	TRBJ1-1
TGTGCCGCGGAGGGTCCGGCTAGCGGGGCCTACGAGCAGTACTTC	CAAEGPASGAYEQYF	TRBD2	TRBV28	NA	TRBJ2-7
TGTGCCAGCAGCCCCGGGTGGACAAAAGAGACCCAGTACTTC	CASSPGWTKETQYF	NA	TRBV7-2	NA	TRBJ2-5
TGCGCCAGCAGCGGCACAGGGGGCCCAACCGGGGAGCTGTTTTTT	CASSGTGGPTGELFF	TRBD1	TRBV5-1	NA	TRBJ2-2
TGCGCCAGCAGCAAGACTAGCTCAGCTTCTGATGCGAGCGAGCAGTACTTC	CASSKTSSASDASEQYF	TRBD2	TRBV5-1	NA	TRBJ2-7
TGTGCCAGCAGCCAAGCGCGGGGCCGAATCCAGTACTTC	CASSQARGRIQYF	NA	TRBV14	NA	TRBJ2-5
TGTGCCAGCAGTCTAAGCCTAGCGCCCGAGCAGTTCTTC	CASSLSLAPEQFF	NA	TRBV27	NA	TRBJ2-1
TGTGCCAGCAGCTTAGAGGGGGGGACTAGCGGGAGGGTTAGCACAGATACGCAGTATTTT	CASSLEGGTSGRVSTDTQYF	TRBD2	TRBV7-6	NA	TRBJ2-3